This TCR beta chain was identified during a study of blood T cell repertoires in COVID-19. Whole-study context: Spain, Italy and the United States supplied samples that represented acute and convalescent COVID-19. In each case, the material was cDNA or gDNA derived from T cells, B-cell-depleted T cells, or PBMCs.

Original methodology: Nucleated cell number was recorded as an estimate derived from reference gene primer amplification. Sequencing was performed with immunoSEQ multiplex PCR; in TCRdb, only in-frame clones are kept and a portion is missing. D and trimming were read from the DNA, whereas the V and J calls and clone size are those reported in that table. The sample shows about 200,000 clones, more than 70% of them seen only once. CDR3 length: 13 residues. Per germline, CDR1 SGHTA and CDR2 FQGNSA. Trimming left V 4 bases short and J 6 bases short, with 10 bases between. Sequenced material: peripheral blood. The chain joins TRBV7-2 to TRBJ2-1; D perhaps matches TRBD2 (6 bases). The clonotype was recovered from a young man with active or convalescent COVID-19. In nucleotides, the CDR3 is TGTGCCAGCAGCTCGCCTAGCGTCAATGAGCAGTTCTTC. Amino acid sequence: CASSSPSVNEQFF.